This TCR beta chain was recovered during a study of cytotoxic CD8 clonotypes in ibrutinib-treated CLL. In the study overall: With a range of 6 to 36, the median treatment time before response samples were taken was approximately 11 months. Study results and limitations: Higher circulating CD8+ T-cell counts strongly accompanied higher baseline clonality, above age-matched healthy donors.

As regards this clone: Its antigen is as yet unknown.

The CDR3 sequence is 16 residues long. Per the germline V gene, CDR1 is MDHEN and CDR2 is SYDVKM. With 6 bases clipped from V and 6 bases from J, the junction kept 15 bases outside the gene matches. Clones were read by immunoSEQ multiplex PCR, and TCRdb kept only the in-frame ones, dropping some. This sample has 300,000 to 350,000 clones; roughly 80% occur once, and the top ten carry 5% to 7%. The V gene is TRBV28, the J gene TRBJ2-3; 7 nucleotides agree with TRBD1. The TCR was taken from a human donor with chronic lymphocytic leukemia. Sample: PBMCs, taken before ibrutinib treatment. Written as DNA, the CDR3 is TGTGCCAGCAGCGCGCCACAGGGGAAGAAGAACGATACGCAGTATTTT. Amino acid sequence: CASSAPQGKKNDTQYF.